The 23 T cell receptor beta chains below all came from one sample that was sequenced in a study of shared clonotypes between healthy human individuals. Here immunoSEQ multiplex PCR was the method, and the copy in TCRdb shows in-frame clones only, minus some. The data show more than 450,000 clones, with approximately 85% seen just once and approximately 12% held by the top ten. Specimen: PBMCs. Receptors originate from a woman aged 40 to 50 in good health. Some clones in this sample may be carry-over from other donors' samples.

This clone was detected many times. The chain is built from TRBV11-2 and TRBJ1-1; D call uncertain. CDR1 is SGHAT, CDR2 FQNNGV, per germline. Deletions cut 1 base from V and 2 bases from J, with 8 bases between. The length of the CDR3 is 14 residues. The CDR3 loop is CASSLGAGNTEAFF. The CDR3 DNA reads as TGTGCCAGCAGCTTAGGGGCAGGAAACACTGAAGCTTTCTTT.

A few counts support this clone. V usage is TRBV9 and J usage is TRBJ2-2; D is undetermined. The CDR3 sequence is 13 residues long. The germline V gene has CDR1 SGDLS and CDR2 YYNGEE. Trimming stripped 3 bases from V and 5 bases from J, with 8 bases between. CDR3 protein: CASSALRTGELFF. Here the CDR3 DNA reads TGTGCCAGCAGCGCCCTTCGGACCGGGGAGCTGTTTTTT.

The table lists this clone with a few counts. Additional DNA sequences in this sample encode the identical CDR3. The chain combines TRBV5-1 with TRBJ2-1, with 10 bases aligning to TRBD2. CDR1 SGHRS and CDR2 YFSETQ come from the germline V gene. Trimming at V came to 7 bases and at J to 4 bases, leaving 5 bases not matched to a gene. CDR3 length: 14 residues. CDR3 loop: CASSLAGTYNEQFF. The CDR3 DNA follows: TGCGCCAGCTCACTAGCGGGGACTTACAATGAGCAGTTCTTC.

This chain links TRBV7-9 with TRBJ2-3, with D possibly matching TRBD2 (6 bases). Trimming shortened V by 1 base and J by 6 bases, and 8 bases separated the two germline ends. From germline, CDR1 is SEHNR and CDR2 FQNEAQ (reference sequence). The CDR3 sequence is 13 residues long. CDR3 DNA: TGTGCCAGCAGCTTAGTTGCGGGGGATACGCAGTATTTT. Its protein product is CASSLVAGDTQYF.

This clone came up a few times. The genes are TRBV19 and TRBJ2-3; tentatively, D is TRBD1 (5 bases). Looked up from germline, CDR1 is LNHDA and CDR2 is SQIVND (reference sequence). CDR3 size: 14 residues. V gave up 11 bases and J gave up 3 bases, with 18 bases separating them. In nucleotides, the CDR3 is TGTGCCGCAAAAGGGGCGGTGGGTACAGATACGCAGTATTTT. Residues: CAAKGAVGTDTQYF.

The genes are TRBV27 and TRBJ2-1; D is ambiguous. V lost 2 bases and J 1 base, leaving 12 bases between the germline ends. The CDR3 length is 16 residues. The V gene's germline CDR1 is MNHEY and CDR2 SMNVEV (reference sequence). This CDR3 reads CASSLVGYGSYNEQFF. In DNA form, the CDR3 reads TGTGCCAGCAGTTTAGTGGGGTACGGATCCTACAATGAGCAGTTCTTC.

This clone was counted only a few times. The chain combines TRBV5-1 with TRBJ1-2, with a possible D match to TRBD1 (6 bases). The V end was cut by 3 bases, the J end by 5 bases, with 14 bases between. Germline V gives CDR1 SGHRS, CDR2 YFSETQ. This CDR3 contains 14 residues. DNA for the CDR3: TGCGCCAGCAGCTCGATTCAGGGGTGGTATGGCTACACCTTC. This sequence encodes CASSSIQGWYGYTF. The complete variable domain, with remaining parts taken from reference TRBV5-1 and TRBJ1-2, reads KAGVTQTPRYLIKTRGQQVTLSCSPISGHRSVSWYQQTPGQGLQFLFEYFSETQRNKGNFPGRFSGRQFSNSRSEMNVSTLELGDSALYLCASSSIQGWYGYTFGSGTRLTVV.

The CDR3: CASSLRSGRADETQYF. The CDR3 DNA follows: TGCGCCAGCAGCTTGAGAAGCGGGAGGGCCGATGAGACCCAGTACTTC. The V and J genes are TRBV5-1 and TRBJ2-5, with 10 bases matching TRBD2. The germline V gene encodes CDR1 SGHRS and CDR2 YFSETQ. V dropped 1 base and J dropped 5; count of bases not matched to a gene: 8. The CDR3 is 16 residues long.

The rearrangement links TRBV25-1 to TRBJ1-2, with 11 bases that match TRBD1. V lost 1 base and J lost 5; bases outside the gene matches: 6. This CDR3 is built from 16 residues. Germline V gene data show CDR1 as MGHDK and CDR2 as SYGVNS. The CDR3 DNA sequence: TGTGCCAGCAGTGAATCAGGACAGGGGGCTGGGTATGGCTACACCTTC. Its protein product is CASSESGQGAGYGYTF.

The gene calls are TRBV28 and TRBJ2-7, with D possibly matching TRBD2 (6 bases). The ends were cut back, 6 bases at V and 2 bases at J, with 11 bases in the middle. The CDR3 is 13 residues long. The germline gives CDR1 MDHEN, CDR2 SYDVKM. The CDR3 bases are TGTGCCAGCAGCCGGGACTTTACCTACGAGCAGTACTTC. Protein sequence: CASSRDFTYEQYF.

This clone was picked up a small number of times. This chain connects TRBV27 to TRBJ1-1; possible D gene TRBD1, 5 bases. CDR1 is MNHEY, CDR2 SMNVEV, per germline (reference sequence). CDR3 length equals 14 residues. V was trimmed by 7 bases and J by 3 bases, leaving 15 bases between them. The CDR3 region is CASTRDPGYTEAFF. The DNA of the CDR3 is TGTGCCAGCACCCGGGACCCAGGGTACACTGAAGCTTTCTTT.

The chain has TRBV5-4 and TRBJ2-3, with a tentative D call TRBD1 (6 bases). V was clipped by 2 bases and J by 0 bases, with 10 bases between them. The CDR3 totals 15 residues. Germline V CDR1 and CDR2: SGHNT, YYREEE (reference sequence). CDR3 in amino acids: CASSFKTGSTDTQYF. The CDR3 DNA is TGTGCCAGCAGCTTCAAAACAGGGAGCACAGATACGCAGTATTTT. Variable domain in full (rest from reference TRBV5-4 and TRBJ2-3): ETGVTQSPTHLIKTRGQQVTLRCSSQSGHNTVSWYQQALGQGPQFIFQYYREEENGRGNFPPRFSGLQFPNYSSELNVNALELDDSALYLCASSFKTGSTDTQYFGPGTRLTVL.

For this clone: The same CDR3 is also encoded by other DNA sequences in this sample. The chain joins TRBV19 to TRBJ2-5; D perhaps matches TRBD1 (6 bases). The CDR3 runs 13 residues. Germline V lookup: CDR1 LNHDA, CDR2 SQIVND (reference sequence). V lost 3 bases and J 4 bases, leaving 9 bases between the germline ends. CDR3 sequence reads: CASSIRGGETQYF. The CDR3 nucleotides read TGTGCCAGTAGTATCCGAGGGGGAGAGACCCAGTACTTC.

This clone has only one observation. V gene TRBV5-8 combines with J gene TRBJ2-1; perhaps TRBD2 as D (5 bases). Germline CDR1 SGHTS, CDR2 YDEGEE. CDR3 size: 16 residues. V shed 2 bases and J shed 7 bases, with 19 bases lying between them. This chain's CDR3 is CASSLGLSLDGNEQFF. In DNA, the CDR3 is TGTGCCAGCAGCTTAGGACTCAGTTTGGACGGAAATGAGCAGTTCTTC.

The chain uses TRBV29-1 and TRBJ2-1; D might be TRBD1 (6 bases). Germline assignment: CDR1 SQVTM and CDR2 ANQGSEA. V was clipped by 4 bases and J by 5 bases, with 6 bases between them. The CDR3 length is 11 residues. The CDR3 sequence is CSVGQDNEQFF. CDR3 DNA: TGCAGCGTTGGACAGGACAATGAGCAGTTCTTC.

A single count supports this clone. The gene calls are TRBV7-2 and TRBJ2-7; D is uncertain. With 1 base removed from V and 1 base from J, the gap between germline ends came to 8 bases. CDR1 is SGHTA and CDR2 is FQGNSA in the germline V gene. The CDR3 consists of 14 residues. CDR3 protein: CASSLGIASYEQYF. CDR3 DNA: TGTGCCAGCAGCTTAGGTATAGCTTCCTACGAGCAGTACTTC.

V gene TRBV6-5 combines with J gene TRBJ2-2, with 7 nucleotides matching TRBD2. The CDR3 totals 15 residues. J was trimmed by 3 bases and V by 5 bases; bases with no gene match: 6. Germline CDR1 and CDR2: MNHEY and SVGAGI. The CDR3 DNA is TGTGCCAGCAGTCATCAGCGGGATTACACCGGGGAGCTGTTTTTT. Its translation: CASSHQRDYTGELFF.

This chain joins TRBV20-1 and TRBJ1-2; D uncertain. Germline assignment: CDR1 DFQATT and CDR2 SNEGSKA (reference sequence). This CDR3 is 10 amino acids long. V dropped 2 bases and J dropped 7 bases, with 5 bases sitting between them. The CDR3 reads CSARWVGYTF. In DNA form, the CDR3 reads TGCAGTGCTAGATGGGTTGGCTACACCTTC.

CDR3 region: CSVEGVESPYEQYF. CDR3 DNA: TGCAGCGTTGAAGGGGTGGAATCCCCCTACGAGCAGTACTTC. The chain links TRBV29-1 to TRBJ2-7; no reliable D call. Germline CDR1 reads SQVTM; CDR2 reads ANQGSEA. V was trimmed by 1 base and J by 2 bases, leaving 12 bases between them. The CDR3 is 14 residues long.

The rearrangement joins TRBV6-6 to TRBJ1-5; D ambiguous. Trimming left V 0 bases short and J 3 bases short, with 6 bases between. The CDR3 totals 14 residues. Germline loops: CDR1 MNHNY, CDR2 SVGAGI (reference sequence). CDR3 protein: CASSYSSNNQPQHF. CDR3 nucleotide sequence: TGTGCCAGCAGTTACTCATCAAACAATCAGCCCCAGCATTTT.

This clone was recorded a few times. The chain carries TRBV10-2 and TRBJ2-3; D possibly corresponds to TRBD2 (5 bases). The germline V and J ends were trimmed by 2 bases and 1 base, with 7 bases remaining between them. The CDR3 length is 14 residues. The germline gives CDR1 WSHSY, CDR2 SAAADI. The CDR3 protein is CASSEMRGTDTQYF. The CDR3 bases are TGCGCCAGCAGTGAGATGAGGGGCACAGATACGCAGTATTTT.

This rearrangement joins TRBV6-6 to TRBJ2-6, with D hard to call. The CDR3 consists of 15 residues. With 0 bases removed from V and 1 base from J, the gap between germline ends came to 4 bases. Germline assignment: CDR1 MNHNY and CDR2 SVGAGI (reference sequence). The CDR3 DNA sequence: TGTGCCAGCAGTTACTCTGGGTCTGGGGCCAACGTCCTGACTTTC. It translates to CASSYSGSGANVLTF.

DNA of the CDR3: TGTGCCAGCAGTTTGGAGGTAACGGTGAACACCGGGGAGCTGTTTTTT. It translates to CASSLEVTVNTGELFF. This rearrangement joins TRBV28 to TRBJ2-2, with D tentatively TRBD2 (5 bases). Looked up from germline, CDR1 is MDHEN and CDR2 is SYDVKM. The CDR3 totals 16 residues. V was pared by 3 bases and J by 1 base, with 12 bases between.